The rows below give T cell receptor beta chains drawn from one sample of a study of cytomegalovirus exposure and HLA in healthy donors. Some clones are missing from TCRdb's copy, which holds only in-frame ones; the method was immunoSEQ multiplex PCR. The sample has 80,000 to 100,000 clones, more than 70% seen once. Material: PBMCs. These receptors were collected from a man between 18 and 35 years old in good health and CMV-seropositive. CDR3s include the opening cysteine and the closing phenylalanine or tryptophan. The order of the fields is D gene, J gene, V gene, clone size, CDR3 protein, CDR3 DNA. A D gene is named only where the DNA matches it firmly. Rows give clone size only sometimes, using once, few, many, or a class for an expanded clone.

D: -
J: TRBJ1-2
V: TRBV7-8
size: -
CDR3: CASSLVRGEGYTF
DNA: TGTGCCAGCAGCTTAGTACGGGGTGAGGGCTACACCTTC

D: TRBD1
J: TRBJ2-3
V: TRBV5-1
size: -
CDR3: CASSLSGTGIADTQYF
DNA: TGCGCCAGCAGCTTGTCGGGGACAGGGATCGCAGATACGCAGTATTTT

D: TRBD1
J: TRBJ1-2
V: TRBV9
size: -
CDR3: CASSVWDSASNYGYTF
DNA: TGTGCCAGCAGCGTGTGGGACAGCGCATCTAACTATGGCTACACCTTC

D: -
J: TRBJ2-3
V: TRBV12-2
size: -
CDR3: CASRYDRFTDTQYF
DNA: TGTGCAAGTCGCTATGACAGATTCACAGATACGCAGTATTTT

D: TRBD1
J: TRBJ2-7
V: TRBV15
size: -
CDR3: CATSRPLGTGLNEQYF
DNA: TGTGCCACCAGCAGACCCCTGGGGACAGGGCTGAACGAGCAGTACTTC

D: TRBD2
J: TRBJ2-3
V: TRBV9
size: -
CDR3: CASSGGRGGSDTQYF
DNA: TGTGCCAGCAGCGGCGGTCGGGGGGGTTCAGATACGCAGTATTTT

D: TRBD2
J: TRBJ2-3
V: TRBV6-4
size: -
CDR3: CASSASGGEYTDTQYF
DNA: TGTGCCAGCAGTGCTAGCGGGGGGGAATACACAGATACGCAGTATTTT

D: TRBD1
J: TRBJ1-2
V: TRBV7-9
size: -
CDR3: CASSPWTGTGVNYGYTF
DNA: TGTGCCAGCAGCCCCTGGACAGGGACGGGGGTTAACTATGGCTACACCTTC

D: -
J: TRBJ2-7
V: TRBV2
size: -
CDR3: CASSEAPVSYEQYF
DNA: TGTGCCAGCAGTGAAGCGCCGGTTTCCTACGAGCAGTACTTC

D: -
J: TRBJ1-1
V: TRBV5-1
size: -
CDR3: CASSSRSGNTEAFF
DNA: TGCGCCAGCAGCTCTCGGAGTGGGAACACTGAAGCTTTCTTT

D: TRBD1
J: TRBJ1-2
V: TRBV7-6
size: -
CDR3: CASSFSRGDGYTF
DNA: TGTGCCAGCAGCTTTAGCAGGGGGGATGGCTACACCTTC

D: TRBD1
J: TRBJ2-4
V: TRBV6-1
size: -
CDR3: CASSVLGQGVVAKNIQYF
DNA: TGTGCCAGCAGTGTCCTCGGACAGGGGGTGGTAGCCAAAAACATTCAGTACTTC

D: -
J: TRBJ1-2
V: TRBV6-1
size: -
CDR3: CASSTLFRDYGYTF
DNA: TGTGCCAGCAGCACTTTGTTTCGGGACTATGGCTACACCTTC

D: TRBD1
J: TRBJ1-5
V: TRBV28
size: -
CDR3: CASSLYPPIGTGNQPQHF
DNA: TGTGCCAGCAGTTTATACCCCCCGATCGGGACAGGGAATCAGCCCCAGCATTTT

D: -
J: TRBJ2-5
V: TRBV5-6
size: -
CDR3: CASSLAPYQETQYF
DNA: TGTGCCAGCAGCTTGGCTCCGTACCAAGAGACCCAGTACTTC

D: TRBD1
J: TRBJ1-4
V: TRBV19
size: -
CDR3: CASSINRQGGEKLFF
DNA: TGTGCCAGTAGTATCAATCGACAGGGGGGCGAAAAACTGTTTTTT

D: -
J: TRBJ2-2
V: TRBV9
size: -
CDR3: CASSVAGNTGELFF
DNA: TGTGCCAGCAGCGTAGCGGGGAACACCGGGGAGCTGTTTTTT

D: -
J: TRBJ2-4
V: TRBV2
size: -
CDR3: CASKWGQNIQYF
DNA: TGTGCCAGCAAATGGGGCCAAAACATTCAGTACTTC

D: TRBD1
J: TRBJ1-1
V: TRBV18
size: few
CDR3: CASSPGQENTEAFF
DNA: TGTGCCAGCTCACCCGGACAGGAGAACACTGAAGCTTTCTTT

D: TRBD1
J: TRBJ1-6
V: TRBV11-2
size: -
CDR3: CASSPGQGISPLHF
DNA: TGTGCCAGCAGCCCGGGACAGGGAATTTCACCCCTCCACTTT

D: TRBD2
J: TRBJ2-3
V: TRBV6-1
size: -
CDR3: CGGGVVGATDTQYF
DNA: TGTGGGGGGGGAGTGGTTGGAGCAACAGATACGCAGTATTTT

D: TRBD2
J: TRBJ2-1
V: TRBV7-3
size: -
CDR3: CASSRDYDNEQFF
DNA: TGTGCCAGCAGCCGGGACTACGACAATGAGCAGTTCTTC

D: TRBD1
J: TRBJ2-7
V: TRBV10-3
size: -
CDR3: CAISEFPGTGGINEQYF
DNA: TGTGCCATCAGTGAGTTCCCGGGGACAGGGGGCATCAACGAGCAGTACTTC

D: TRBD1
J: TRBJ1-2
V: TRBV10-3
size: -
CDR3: CAISESPGGGYGYTF
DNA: TGTGCCATCAGTGAGTCGCCAGGGGGCGGATATGGCTACACCTTC

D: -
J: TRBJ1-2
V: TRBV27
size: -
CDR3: CASTPAAGRGGDGYTF
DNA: TGTGCCAGCACCCCGGCCGCCGGCAGGGGCGGCGATGGCTACACCTTC

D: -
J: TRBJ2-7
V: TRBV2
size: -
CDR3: CASNDDSSYEQYF
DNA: TGTGCCAGTAATGACGACAGCTCCTACGAGCAGTACTTC

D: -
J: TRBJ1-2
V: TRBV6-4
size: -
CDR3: CASSEVTGGAYTF
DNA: TGTGCCAGCAGTGAGGTCACAGGAGGGGCTTACACCTTC

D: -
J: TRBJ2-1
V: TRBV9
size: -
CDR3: CASSDLALISEQFF
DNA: TGTGCCAGCAGCGACCTAGCCCTCATATCTGAGCAGTTCTTC

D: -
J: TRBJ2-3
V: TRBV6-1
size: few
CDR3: CASSDFTRSTDTQYF
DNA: TGTGCCAGCAGTGATTTTACTAGGAGCACAGATACGCAGTATTTT

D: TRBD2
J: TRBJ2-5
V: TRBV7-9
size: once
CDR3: CASSLGLKIETQYF
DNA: TGTGCCAGCAGCTTGGGACTAAAAATAGAGACCCAGTACTTC

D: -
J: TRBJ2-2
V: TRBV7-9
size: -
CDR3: CASSLSFEAGELFF
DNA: TGTGCCAGCAGCTTATCTTTCGAGGCCGGGGAGCTGTTTTTT

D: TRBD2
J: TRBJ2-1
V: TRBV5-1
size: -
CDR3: CASSWPPSGGAYNEQFF
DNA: TGCGCCAGCAGCTGGCCGCCTAGCGGGGGAGCTTACAATGAGCAGTTCTTC

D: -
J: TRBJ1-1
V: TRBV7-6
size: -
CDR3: CASSSYPQGPPGLNTEAFF
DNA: TGTGCCAGCAGCTCTTATCCGCAGGGGCCGCCAGGTCTGAACACTGAAGCTTTCTTT

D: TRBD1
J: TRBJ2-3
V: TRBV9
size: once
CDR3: CASSVGDRSPDTQYF
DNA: TGTGCCAGCAGCGTGGGGGACAGGTCGCCAGATACGCAGTATTTT

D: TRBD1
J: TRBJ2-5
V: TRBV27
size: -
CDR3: CASSAGTGVETQYF
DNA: TGTGCCAGCAGTGCCGGGACAGGGGTGGAGACCCAGTACTTC

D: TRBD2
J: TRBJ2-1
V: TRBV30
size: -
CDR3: CAWSVRLAGREQFF
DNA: TGTGCCTGGAGTGTACGTCTAGCGGGGCGTGAGCAGTTCTTC

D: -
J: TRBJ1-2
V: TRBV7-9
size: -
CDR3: CASSYTDRPYGYTF
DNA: TGTGCCAGCAGCTACACTGACAGACCTTATGGCTACACCTTC

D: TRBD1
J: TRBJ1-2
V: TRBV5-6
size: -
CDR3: CASSLRDRGYGYTF
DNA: TGTGCCAGCAGCCTACGCGACAGGGGTTATGGCTACACCTTC

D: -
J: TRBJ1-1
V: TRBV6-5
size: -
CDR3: CASSSSSRYLNTEAFF
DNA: TGTGCCAGCAGTTCCTCCTCGAGGTACTTGAACACTGAAGCTTTCTTT

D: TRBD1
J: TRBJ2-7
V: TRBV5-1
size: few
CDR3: CASSNGQGGGYEQYF
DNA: TGCGCCAGCAGCAACGGACAGGGAGGAGGCTACGAGCAGTACTTC

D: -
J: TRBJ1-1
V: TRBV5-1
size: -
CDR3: CAGSPRGRTNTEAFF
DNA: TGCGCCGGCAGCCCGAGAGGAAGAACGAACACTGAAGCTTTCTTT

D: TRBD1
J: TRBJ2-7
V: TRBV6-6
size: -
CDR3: CASSYGGQGISYEQYF
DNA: TGTGCCAGCAGTTACGGGGGACAGGGGATCTCCTACGAGCAGTACTTC

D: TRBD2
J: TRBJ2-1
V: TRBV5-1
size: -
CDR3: CASTLGTSGNEQFF
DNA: TGCGCCAGCACCCTCGGGACTAGCGGTAATGAGCAGTTCTTC

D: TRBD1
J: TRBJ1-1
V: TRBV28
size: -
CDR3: CASRTGFRAFF
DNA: TGTGCCAGCAGGACAGGGTTTAGGGCTTTCTTT

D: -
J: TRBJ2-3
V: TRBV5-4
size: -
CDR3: CASSLATDTQYF
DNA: TGTGCCAGCAGCTTGGCGACAGATACGCAGTATTTT

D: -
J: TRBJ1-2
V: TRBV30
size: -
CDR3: CAWSGILTMNYGYTF
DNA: TGTGCCTGGAGTGGGATCCTGACTATGAACTATGGCTACACCTTC

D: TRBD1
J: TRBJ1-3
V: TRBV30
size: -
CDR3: CAWSGDRGFGNTIYF
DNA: TGTGCCTGGAGTGGGGACAGGGGGTTTGGAAACACCATATATTTT

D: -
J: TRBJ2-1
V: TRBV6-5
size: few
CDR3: CASSYSESYNEQFF
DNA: TGTGCCAGCAGTTACTCGGAGTCCTACAATGAGCAGTTCTTC

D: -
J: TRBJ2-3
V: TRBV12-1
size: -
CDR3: CASSFGGGGTPDTQYF
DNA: TGTGCCAGCAGCTTTGGGGGCGGGGGGACACCGGATACGCAGTATTTT

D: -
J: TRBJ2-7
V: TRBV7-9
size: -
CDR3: CASSLMGGFGYEQYF
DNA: TGTGCCAGCAGCTTAATGGGTGGGTTCGGGTACGAGCAGTACTTC

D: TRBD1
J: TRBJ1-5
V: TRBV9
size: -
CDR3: CASNRGGTEVRPQHF
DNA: TGTGCCAGCAACCGGGGGGGGACAGAGGTACGGCCCCAGCATTTT

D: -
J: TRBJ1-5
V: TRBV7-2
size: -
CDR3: CASSLVLNQPQHF
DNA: TGTGCCAGCAGCTTAGTCTTAAATCAGCCCCAGCATTTT

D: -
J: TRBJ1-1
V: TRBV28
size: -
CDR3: CASIHSMNTEAFF
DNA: TGTGCCAGCATTCATTCCATGAACACTGAAGCTTTCTTT